Each of the 27 T cell receptor beta chains below was sequenced from the same sample in a study of T-cell reconstitution after alpha-beta-depleted transplantation in children. Unique molecular identifiers were incorporated when the TCRbeta library was constructed. MiXCR, run by TCRdb on the PCR reads, gives a single entry per CDR3 protein. The data show under 400,000 distinct CDR3 sequences, roughly 25% seen once. Sequences were derived from PBMCs, mostly from graft donor cells, sampled 180 days after TCRalphabeta/CD19-depleted stem cell transplant. Receptors originate from a male patient younger than 18 who had a stem cell transplant for acute lymphoblastic leukemia, so the T cells may come from the graft donor.

The table lists this clonotype with a few counts. The gene calls are TRBV12-3 or TRBV12-4 and TRBJ2-2, with TRBD2 matching 7 bases. CDR3 length equals 15 residues. V lost 1 base to trimming and J lost 6 bases; unmatched junction nucleotides: 5. The CDR3: CASSLGGSFSGELFF. CDR3 nucleotide sequence: TGTGCCAGCAGTTTAGGCGGGAGTTTTTCCGGGGAGCTGTTTTTT.

The chain recombines TRBV5-1 with TRBJ2-7, with 7 positions matching TRBD1. Germline CDR1 is SGHRS and CDR2 is YFSETQ. The CDR3 extends over 15 amino acids. Losses at the gene ends were 2 bases for V and 1 base for J; bases not matched to a gene: 6. The CDR3 sequence is CASSFTGQESYEQYF. The DNA for the CDR3 is TGCGCCAGCAGCTTCACCGGACAGGAATCCTACGAGCAGTACTTC.

This clonotype was picked up many times. V and J are TRBV12-3 or TRBV12-4 and TRBJ1-1, with TRBD1 matching 7 bases. After removal of 6 bases from V and 4 bases from J, the junction contained 8 bases not matched to a gene. The CDR3 totals 14 residues. The CDR3 loop is CASSSRQGSTEAFF. In nucleotides, the CDR3 is TGTGCCAGCAGCTCCAGACAGGGTTCCACTGAAGCTTTCTTT.

This clonotype was detected a few times. J is TRBJ2-1 and V is TRBV12-3 or TRBV12-4; 9 positions agree with TRBD1. The CDR3 covers 17 residues. V gave up 7 bases and J gave up 7 bases; unmatched junction bases: 17. The CDR3 DNA is TGTGCCAGCATACCGGGACAGGGAGTAAGGACACAGAATGAGCAGTTCTTC. Its protein product is CASIPGQGVRTQNEQFF.

The rearrangement links TRBV11-2 to TRBJ2-5; either TRBD1 or TRBD2 may fit D (6 bases each). The CDR3 length is 15 residues. Germline V gene sequence: CDR1 SGHAT, CDR2 FQNNGV. Trimming removed 3 bases at V and 5 bases at J, with 16 bases between. In nucleotides, the CDR3 is TGTGCCAGCAGCTTCCCGCAAGGGGGGAGGGAGACCCAGTACTTC. Its translation is CASSFPQGGRETQYF.

The chain joins TRBV7-8 to TRBJ1-1, with D maybe TRBD1 (5 bases). The germline V gene encodes CDR1 SGHVS and CDR2 FQNEAQ. The V and J ends lost 6 bases and 6 bases respectively, with 17 bases between them. This CDR3 spans 14 amino acids. The chain's CDR3 is CASSSARDGAEAFF. The CDR3 coding sequence is TGTGCCAGCAGTTCAGCCCGGGACGGCGCTGAAGCTTTCTTT.

The table lists this clonotype with a few counts. The chain couples TRBV29-1 to TRBJ2-1; D may match TRBD1 or TRBD2 (5 bases each). Trimming stripped 3 bases from V and 6 bases from J, with 9 bases between. Germline V gene data show CDR1 as SQVTM and CDR2 as ANQGSEA. The CDR3 runs 12 residues. The CDR3 sequence is CSVEDGGNEQFF. For the CDR3, the DNA is TGCAGCGTTGAGGATGGGGGCAATGAGCAGTTCTTC.

V usage is TRBV4-1 and J usage is TRBJ2-7; 11 nucleotides match TRBD1. CDR1 is MGHRA and CDR2 is YSYEKL in the germline V gene. Losses at the gene ends were 2 bases for V and 3 bases for J; bases not matched to a gene: 6. This CDR3 is 16 amino acids long. CDR3 in DNA: TGCGCCAGCAGCCAACTCCCGGGACAGGGGGGCTACGAGCAGTACTTC. Amino acids: CASSQLPGQGGYEQYF.

This clonotype was observed a few times. This chain joins TRBV12-3 or TRBV12-4 and TRBJ2-5, with D perhaps TRBD1 or TRBD2 (5 bases each). V was trimmed by 6 bases and J by 7 bases, leaving 15 bases between them. This CDR3 has 13 amino acids. The CDR3 sequence is CASSPSWGRTQYF. In nucleotides, the CDR3 is TGTGCCAGCAGCCCTTCATGGGGGAGGACCCAGTACTTC.

The chain combines TRBV11-2 with TRBJ2-4; possibly TRBD2 for D (5 bases). Trimming took 5 bases from V and 9 from J, leaving 14 bases between them. This CDR3 region has 13 residues. Germline values: CDR1 SGHAT, CDR2 FQNNGV. The CDR3 sequence: CASSLRRAAIQYF. Here the CDR3 DNA reads TGTGCCAGCAGCCTCCGACGAGCGGCCATTCAGTACTTC.

This chain connects TRBV20-1 to TRBJ2-3; a weak D match, TRBD2 (6 bases). This CDR3 region has 14 residues. The germline V and J ends were trimmed by 7 bases and 6 bases, with 20 bases remaining between them. The germline V gene has CDR1 DFQATT and CDR2 SNEGSKA (reference sequence). The CDR3 reads CSVRRVVVRDTQYF. For the CDR3, the DNA is TGCAGTGTCAGGAGGGTAGTGGTTAGGGATACGCAGTATTTT.

V and J are TRBV6-1 and TRBJ2-7; D gene uncertain. The length of the CDR3 is 13 residues. Germline V gives CDR1 MNHNS, CDR2 SASEGT. V shed 5 bases and J shed 2 bases, with 10 bases lying between them. The CDR3 region has the DNA TGTGCCAGCAGTACGACAAGGACCTACGAGCAGTACTTC. Amino acids: CASSTTRTYEQYF.

This clonotype occurred many times. The chain combines TRBV7-6 with TRBJ2-7, with 7 bases aligning to TRBD2. The V gene end was trimmed by 7 bases and the J gene end by 6 bases; junction bases not matched to a gene: 9. Looked up from germline, CDR1 is SGHVS and CDR2 is FNYEAQ. CDR3 size: 13 residues. The DNA of the CDR3 is TGTGCCAGCAATGACCAGACTAGCTTCGAGCAGTACTTC. Translating gives CASNDQTSFEQYF.

This clonotype has just a few counts. The chain is built from TRBV6-1 and TRBJ1-2; D is uncertain. Trimming pared 0 bases from V and 3 bases from J, leaving 8 bases between. Germline V gives CDR1 MNHNS, CDR2 SASEGT. The CDR3 length is 14 residues. The CDR3, as DNA: TGTGCCAGCAGTGAAGCTCCGGGTTACTATGGCTACACCTTC. It specifies CASSEAPGYYGYTF.

The rearrangement joins TRBV20-1 to TRBJ1-5, with D perhaps matching TRBD1 (6 bases). The germline V gene encodes CDR1 DFQATT and CDR2 SNEGSKA (reference sequence). This CDR3 has 14 residues. V shed 3 bases and J shed 0 bases, with 9 bases lying between them. The CDR3 here is CSARGHLSNQPQHF. Written as DNA, the CDR3 is TGCAGTGCTAGGGGACATCTTAGCAATCAGCCCCAGCATTTT.

This sequence joins TRBV6-2 or TRBV6-3 and TRBJ2-7; 10 bases map to TRBD1. The CDR3 is 18 amino acids. The J segment lost 5 bases and the V segment lost 4 bases, leaving 17 bases of the junction unmatched. Germline CDR1 is MNHEY and CDR2 is SVGEGT. The CDR3 DNA sequence: TGTGCCAGCAGTTCCCATCCTGCCCCGGGACAGGGGTTCCACGAGCAGTACTTC. Its translation is CASSSHPAPGQGFHEQYF.

Concerning this clonotype itself: One junction end does not reproduce the germline sequence, and a read error may be involved. This chain connects TRBV5-1 to TRBJ1-6; TRBD1 is a possible D gene (6 bases). The CDR3 runs to 16 residues. Germline CDR1 and CDR2: SGHRS and YFSETQ. The CDR3 DNA sequence: TGCGCCAGCAGCTTGGGGGTGGACAGATCTAATTCACGCCTCCACTTT. Translation: CASSLGVDRSNSRLHF.

The chain is built from TRBV24-1 and TRBJ1-5; tentative D call: TRBD1 (6 bases). The CDR3 has 15 amino acids. V was cut by 3 bases and J by 6 bases, with 14 bases left in between. Germline CDR1 and CDR2: KGHDR and SFDVKD. The DNA of the CDR3 is TGTGCCACCAGTGATGCCAGACAGGTTAGTCAGCCCCAGCATTTT. Protein product: CATSDARQVSQPQHF.

This clonotype has more than one count but fewer than ten. The V and J genes are TRBV12-3 or TRBV12-4 and TRBJ2-7; D uncertain. The CDR3 runs 14 residues. Trimming pared 3 bases from V and 4 bases from J, leaving 13 bases between. CDR3 sequence (DNA): TGTGCCAGCAGTTTGGTCCCCCACCTGTACGAGCAGTACTTC. Its translation is CASSLVPHLYEQYF.

A few counts support this clonotype. The V and J genes are TRBV29-1 and TRBJ1-1; D is uncertain. This CDR3 is built from 12 residues. Germline V gene lookup returns CDR1 SQVTM and CDR2 ANQGSEA. V dropped 5 bases and J dropped 0 bases, with 7 bases sitting between them. This CDR3 reads CSVLALNTEAFF. In DNA, the CDR3 is TGCAGCGTTCTGGCCTTGAACACTGAAGCTTTCTTT. Full variable domain (remainder filled in from reference TRBV29-1 and TRBJ1-1): SAVISQKPSRDICQRGTSLTIQCQVDSQVTMMFWYRQQPGQSLTLIATANQGSEATYESGFVIDKFPISRPNLTFSTLTVSNMSPEDSSIYLCSVLALNTEAFFGQGTRLTVV.

The table lists this clonotype with many counts. The chain has TRBV29-1 and TRBJ2-1; D is possibly TRBD2 (6 bases). The V end was cut by 8 bases, the J end by 3 bases, with 8 bases between. CDR3 length: 11 amino acids. Germline V gives CDR1 SQVTM, CDR2 ANQGSEA. The CDR3 here is CSLGGYNEQFF. CDR3 nucleotide sequence: TGCAGCCTGGGGGGCTACAATGAGCAGTTCTTC.

The chain employs TRBV20-1 and TRBJ2-3, with 8 nucleotides matching TRBD2. The V gene end was trimmed by 6 bases and the J gene end by 0 bases; junction bases not matched to a gene: 8. This CDR3 comprises 15 residues. The germline CDR1 and CDR2 sequences are DFQATT and SNEGSKA (reference sequence). CDR3: CSAKMASGSTDTQYF. CDR3 in DNA: TGCAGTGCCAAGATGGCTAGCGGGAGCACAGATACGCAGTATTTT.

There are a few counts of this clonotype. V usage is TRBV7-3 and J usage is TRBJ1-1; D uncertain. V lost 4 bases and J lost 2, with 14 bases in between. This CDR3 region has 15 residues. In germline, CDR1 is SGHTA, CDR2 FQGTGA. The CDR3 DNA sequence: TGTGCCAGCAGCTCCTTAGTGCGGGTTAACACTGAAGCTTTCTTT. Its translation: CASSSLVRVNTEAFF.

This clonotype was recorded a few times. The chain is built from TRBV11-1 and TRBJ1-2, with D perhaps TRBD1 (6 bases). Germline CDR1 and CDR2: SGHAT and FQDESV (reference sequence). V lost 4 bases and J lost 0, with 21 bases in between. The CDR3 sequence is 18 residues long. CDR3 sequence reads: CASSSRGGLVRANYGYTF. Here the CDR3 DNA reads TGTGCCAGCAGCTCCAGGGGCGGGCTGGTTCGGGCTAACTATGGCTACACCTTC.

The J gene is TRBJ2-7, the V gene TRBV20-1, with D hard to call. The germline CDR1 and CDR2 sequences are DFQATT and SNEGSKA (reference sequence). V was clipped by 1 base and J by 3 bases, with 7 bases between them. The CDR3 is 12 amino acids. The CDR3 protein is CSARGSIYEQYF. CDR3 coding DNA: TGCAGTGCTAGAGGGTCGATCTACGAGCAGTACTTC.

This clonotype turned up a few times. The rearrangement links TRBV14 to TRBJ2-7, with D maybe TRBD1 (5 bases). The CDR3 is made up of 16 amino acids. The germline V gene encodes CDR1 SGHDN and CDR2 FVKESK. Deletions cut 4 bases from V and 0 bases from J, with 16 bases between. The DNA for the CDR3 is TGTGCCAGCAGCCCAGACAGTTCCTCCTTCTCCTACGAGCAGTACTTC. It codes for CASSPDSSSFSYEQYF.

CDR3: CASSLNSRGEQYF. The CDR3 DNA is TGTGCCAGCAGTTTGAACAGCCGGGGGGAGCAGTACTTC. The V gene is TRBV12-3 or TRBV12-4, the J gene TRBJ2-7; tentatively, D is TRBD2 (6 bases). Trimming stripped 3 bases from V and 7 bases from J, with 13 bases between. The CDR3 contains 13 residues.